This T cell receptor (beta chain) was found in a study of T cell repertoires in cytomegalovirus infection. About the research overall: Matching HLA type, along with CMV infection, was indicated by public TCR beta signatures.

V was clipped by 4 bases and J by 0 bases, with 10 bases between them. The CDR3 runs to 15 residues. Germline V lookup: CDR1 ENHRY, CDR2 SYGVKD. Notes on the study in general: Clonotype analysis showed dominance of the ex vivo response by HLA-C-restricted CMV-specific TCR beta clonotypes. Identification of carriers of CMV plus the relevant HLA was performed using cumulative public TCR beta family frequency.

This clonotype was recorded at least ten times. Its target is unknown. TCRdb itself ran the reads through MiXCR, one entry per CDR3 protein. The table has hundreds of thousands of distinct CDR3 sequences, roughly 26% seen once. This chain joins TRBV10-3 and TRBJ1-5; D remains ambiguous. The clonotype comes from a human donor in good health (CMV status not recorded). Some clones in this sample may be carry-over from other donors' samples. Sequenced sample: CD8+ T cells from PBMCs. The DNA of the CDR3 is TGTGCCATCAGTGTGGGGAGAAATAGCAATCAGCCCCAGCATTTT. The encoded protein is CAISVGRNSNQPQHF.